What follows are 25 T cell receptor beta chains derived from one specimen sequenced in a study of early T cells in non-severe SARS-CoV-2 infection. TCRdb analysed the 5' RACE reads with MiXCR anew, one entry per CDR3 protein. The table has 55,000 to 75,000 distinct CDR3 sequences, roughly 7.7% seen once. Sequencing was carried out using whole blood. These receptors all come from an adult who was a healthcare worker with PCR-confirmed SARS-CoV-2 infection or an uninfected control (not recorded which).

Written as DNA, the CDR3 is TGCGCCAGCAGCTTGGCGGCTAGCGGGACCCACACAGATACGCAGTATTTT. It is translated as CASSLAASGTHTDTQYF. V gene TRBV5-1 combines with J gene TRBJ2-3; 9 nucleotides agree with TRBD2. J was trimmed by 2 bases and V by 0 bases; bases with no gene match: 7. Germline V gives CDR1 SGHRS, CDR2 YFSETQ. CDR3 length: 17 residues.

This clonotype was seen ten or more times. The CDR3: CASSQSASGPKSNEQFF. CDR3 in DNA: TGCGCCAGCAGTCAATCAGCTAGCGGTCCTAAGAGCAATGAGCAGTTCTTC. This chain connects TRBV23-1 to TRBJ2-1; 7 nucleotides agree with TRBD2. TRBV23-1 is sorted into the ORF group, with uncertain function. V shed 0 bases and J 6 bases; nucleotides not matched to a gene: 11. CDR3 length: 17 residues.

This clonotype was counted many times. This rearrangement joins TRBV12-3 or TRBV12-4 to TRBJ2-3; 7 positions match TRBD2. The junction had 7 bases not matched to a gene; V was cut back by 3 bases and J by 4 bases. The CDR3 is made up of 15 amino acids. CDR3 in DNA: TGTGCCAGCAGTTTCATAGCGGGCTTGGCAGATACGCAGTATTTT. It codes for CASSFIAGLADTQYF.

This clonotype was seen more than once but under ten times. The V and J genes are TRBV12-3 or TRBV12-4 and TRBJ1-2, with 9 bases identical to TRBD1. The CDR3 extends over 14 amino acids. The J segment lost 2 bases and the V segment lost 6 bases, leaving 4 bases of the junction unmatched. CDR3 protein: CASRSGTGNYGYTF. The CDR3 DNA reads TGTGCCAGCAGATCCGGGACAGGGAACTATGGCTACACCTTC.

This clonotype has only a few counts. The rearrangement uses TRBV20-1 and TRBJ1-4; possibly TRBD1 for D (5 bases). Trimming left V 7 bases short and J 4 bases short, with 16 bases between. Germline V gene lookup returns CDR1 DFQATT and CDR2 SNEGSKA (reference sequence). The CDR3 covers 14 residues. The CDR3 region is CSVRSGAGNEKLFF. The CDR3 nucleotides are TGCAGTGTCCGTTCCGGGGCCGGTAATGAAAAACTGTTTTTT.

This chain joins TRBV10-2 and TRBJ2-2; tentative D call: TRBD2 (5 bases). V was shortened by 2 bases and J by 5 bases, with 9 bases between the two germline ends. There are 14 residues in the CDR3. CDR1 and CDR2 from the germline V gene are WSHSY and SAAADI. As DNA, the CDR3 is TGCGCCAGCAGTGAGCAGAGGGCTACCGGGGAGCTGTTTTTT. Protein: CASSEQRATGELFF.

V gene TRBV28 combines with J gene TRBJ1-2; 7 bases are a match to TRBD1. The V gene end was trimmed by 5 bases and the J gene end by 6 bases; junction bases not matched to a gene: 12. The CDR3 length is 15 residues. Germline CDR1 MDHEN, CDR2 SYDVKM. The DNA of the CDR3 is TGTGCCAGCAGTACCTATTCCGGGACAGTTGATGGCTACACCTTC. It yields the protein CASSTYSGTVDGYTF.

The chain combines TRBV9 with TRBJ2-7, with TRBD2 matching over 8 bases. V lost 3 bases, J lost 3 bases, and 8 bases stayed unmatched. Germline CDR1 SGDLS, CDR2 YYNGEE. The CDR3 totals 15 residues. The CDR3 region is CASSAGPGTSYEQYF. CDR3 nucleotide sequence: TGTGCCAGCAGCGCGGGCCCCGGGACTAGCTACGAGCAGTACTTC.

This sequence joins TRBV7-9 and TRBJ2-5; possible D gene TRBD2, 5 bases. Per germline, CDR1 SEHNR and CDR2 FQNEAQ (reference sequence). CDR3 length equals 16 residues. Trimming left V 1 base short and J 0 bases short, with 12 bases between. CDR3 nucleotide sequence: TGTGCCAGCAGCTTAGGTGTGCCGGGATACCAAGAGACCCAGTACTTC. The encoded protein is CASSLGVPGYQETQYF.

Ten or more counts support this clonotype. The chain is built from TRBV20-1 and TRBJ1-1; no reliable D call. Germline CDR1 and CDR2: DFQATT and SNEGSKA (reference sequence). V was pared by 0 bases and J by 0 bases, with 5 bases between. This CDR3 contains 13 residues. The CDR3 coding sequence is TGCAGTGCTAGAGAAGACATGAACACTGAAGCTTTCTTT. It codes for CSAREDMNTEAFF.

The table lists this clonotype with many counts. This chain joins TRBV5-1 and TRBJ2-7; 14 nucleotides agree with TRBD2. The CDR3 has 14 residues. V was pared by 5 bases and J by 6 bases, with 4 bases of the junction left unmatched. Germline CDR1 SGHRS, CDR2 YFSETQ. The CDR3 sequence: CASSGTSGSREQYF. The CDR3 region has the DNA TGCGCCAGCAGTGGGACTAGCGGGAGCCGCGAGCAGTACTTC.

CDR3 nucleotide sequence: TGTGCCAGCAGAGGAGGAGGCGGAGGGGCAGATACGCAGTATTTT. Its protein is CASRGGGGGADTQYF. The chain links TRBV12-3 or TRBV12-4 to TRBJ2-3; D may be TRBD2 (6 bases). V was cut by 6 bases and J by 4 bases, with 17 bases left in between. CDR3 length equals 15 residues.

This clonotype has a handful of counts. V is TRBV28 and J is TRBJ2-6; D unresolved. The CDR3 extends over 13 amino acids. V was shortened by 5 bases and J by 2 bases, with 4 bases between the two germline ends. CDR1 is MDHEN and CDR2 is SYDVKM in the germline V gene. The CDR3 region has the DNA TGTGCCAGCAGTCGGCCTGGGGCCAACGTCCTGACTTTC. It specifies CASSRPGANVLTF.

The chain is built from TRBV18 and TRBJ2-3; D remains unclear. V lost 3 bases and J lost 11, with 12 bases in between. Per germline, CDR1 KGHSH and CDR2 LQKENI. The CDR3 runs 12 residues. The CDR3 loop is CASSPFTDEQYF. The CDR3 DNA reads TGTGCCAGCTCACCCTTCACCGACGAGCAGTATTTT.

This clonotype was recorded at least ten times. The chain uses TRBV28 and TRBJ1-5; TRBD1 agrees at 9 bases. The V and J ends lost 1 base and 1 base, in that order; junction bases with no gene match: 5. This CDR3 has 17 amino acids. Germline V gene data show CDR1 as MDHEN and CDR2 as SYDVKM. In DNA, the CDR3 is TGTGCCAGCAGTTTATCCACAGGGGGCCGGAGCAATCAGCCCCAGCATTTT. Protein product: CASSLSTGGRSNQPQHF.

This clonotype was recorded many times. This chain connects TRBV20-1 to TRBJ2-1; either TRBD1 or TRBD2 may supply D (5 bases each). Trimming took off 0 bases at V and 0 bases at J, with 18 bases between the two ends. The germline CDR1 and CDR2 sequences are DFQATT and SNEGSKA (reference sequence). This CDR3 has 18 amino acids. The CDR3 protein is CSARDPVLGESSYNEQFF. Here the CDR3 DNA reads TGCAGTGCTAGAGATCCCGTACTAGGGGAAAGCTCCTACAATGAGCAGTTCTTC.

This clonotype was detected only a few times. In DNA form, the CDR3 reads TGCGCCAGCAGCCAAGACCGGACGCCAAATGAGCAGTTCTTC. Translating it yields CASSQDRTPNEQFF. This chain uses TRBV4-1 with TRBJ2-1; no firm D call. The CDR3 is 14 residues long. Trimming left V 0 bases short and J 7 bases short, with 10 bases between. CDR1 is MGHRA and CDR2 is YSYEKL in the germline V gene.

The chain combines TRBV5-6 with TRBJ1-1; D gene uncertain. The germline V and J ends were trimmed by 0 bases and 8 bases, with 8 bases remaining between them. Germline lookup yields CDR1 SGHDT and CDR2 YYEEEE. This CDR3 has 12 amino acids. CDR3 nucleotide sequence: TGTGCCAGCAGCTTGGCGTCTTGGGAAGCTTTCTTT. Protein: CASSLASWEAFF.

V and J are TRBV20-1 and TRBJ2-3; 7 nucleotides line up with TRBD1. The CDR3 is 15 amino acids. With V trimmed by 5 bases and J by 1 base, 9 bases remained unmatched. The germline CDR1 and CDR2 sequences are DFQATT and SNEGSKA (reference sequence). CDR3 in DNA: TGCAGTGCTCGAACCGGGACAGTTCGCACAGATACGCAGTATTTT. Protein product: CSARTGTVRTDTQYF.

The chain uses TRBV7-8 and TRBJ2-5; 9 bases are a match to TRBD2. Germline lookup yields CDR1 SGHVS and CDR2 FQNEAQ. The CDR3 is 15 amino acids. Trimming cost V 1 base and J 4 bases; bases outside gene matches: 4. This CDR3 reads CASSLVAGVPETQYF. The DNA of the CDR3 is TGTGCCAGCAGCTTAGTAGCGGGAGTTCCAGAGACCCAGTACTTC.

This clonotype was counted many times. The genes are TRBV20-1 and TRBJ1-3; 8 nucleotides align to TRBD1. With 1 base clipped from V and 0 bases from J, the junction kept 5 bases outside the gene matches. The CDR3 has 16 residues. The germline V gene has CDR1 DFQATT and CDR2 SNEGSKA (reference sequence). CDR3 sequence: CSARGSDRVSGNTIYF. Here the CDR3 DNA reads TGCAGTGCTAGAGGTTCGGACAGGGTCTCTGGAAACACCATATATTTT.

This clonotype was counted many times. This chain uses TRBV2 with TRBJ2-7; 7 positions match TRBD2. The CDR3 length is 14 residues. CDR1 and CDR2 from the germline V gene are SNHLY and FYNNEI. Trimming cost V 2 bases and J 2 bases; bases outside gene matches: 3. The chain's CDR3 is CASSEPSGAYEQYF. The CDR3 DNA follows: TGTGCCAGCAGTGAACCTAGCGGAGCCTACGAGCAGTACTTC.

This clonotype was observed at least ten times. This chain uses TRBV7-3 with TRBJ2-1; tentative D call: TRBD2 (6 bases). The CDR3 sequence is 14 residues long. Deletions cut 5 bases from V and 6 bases from J, with 14 bases between. The germline CDR1 and CDR2 sequences are SGHTA and FQGTGA. CDR3 nucleotide sequence: TGTGCCAGCAGCCTAAAGCGGGTATCCAATGAGCAGTTCTTC. The encoded protein is CASSLKRVSNEQFF.

This clonotype came up many times. The V gene is TRBV20-1, the J gene TRBJ2-7; TRBD2 is a possible D gene (6 bases). The length of the CDR3 is 14 residues. Deletions cut 0 bases from V and 0 bases from J, with 9 bases between. Germline V gene data show CDR1 as DFQATT and CDR2 as SNEGSKA (reference sequence). CDR3 sequence: CSARDETSSYEQYF. The CDR3, as DNA: TGCAGTGCTAGAGATGAGACTAGCTCCTACGAGCAGTACTTC.

This clonotype was counted many times. J is TRBJ1-6 and V is TRBV9; D gene unclear. Germline V gives CDR1 SGDLS, CDR2 YYNGEE. The CDR3 covers 18 residues. V lost 0 bases and J 8 bases, leaving 21 bases between the germline ends. The CDR3 spells CASSVVPGSRGRHSPLHF. CDR3 DNA sequence: TGTGCCAGCAGCGTAGTACCGGGATCCCGGGGTCGCCATTCACCCCTCCACTTT.